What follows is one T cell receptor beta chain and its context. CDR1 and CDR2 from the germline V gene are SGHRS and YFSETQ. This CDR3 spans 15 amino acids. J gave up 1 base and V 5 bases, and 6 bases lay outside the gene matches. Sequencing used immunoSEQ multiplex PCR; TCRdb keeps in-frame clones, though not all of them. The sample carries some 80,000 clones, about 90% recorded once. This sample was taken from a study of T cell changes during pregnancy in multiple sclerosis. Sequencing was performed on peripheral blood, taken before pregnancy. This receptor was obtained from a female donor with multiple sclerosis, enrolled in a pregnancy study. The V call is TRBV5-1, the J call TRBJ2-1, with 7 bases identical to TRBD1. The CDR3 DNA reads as TGCGCCAGCAGTAGGGACAGTTTGTCCTACAATGAGCAGTTCTTC. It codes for CASSRDSLSYNEQFF.